This T cell receptor beta chain came from a study of CD8 T cells in ankylosing spondylitis. Whole-study results and caveats: Clones tied to disease were said to be significantly enriched in matched ankylosing spondylitis synovial fluid. Earlier literature documents some of the motif variants in reactive arthritis synovial fluid and blood. Clones linked to the disease showed a CD8+ phenotype. They occurred at relatively low frequencies in peripheral blood.

This clonotype has just a few counts. The antigen remains unidentified. Quantitative molecular-barcoded 5'-RACE generated the TCR beta libraries. Via MiXCR, TCRdb re-called the 5' RACE reads, giving one row per CDR3 protein. The data show around 300,000 distinct CDR3 sequences, about 14% seen once. Germline V gives CDR1 SGHAT, CDR2 FQNNGV. The germline V and J ends were trimmed by 4 bases and 3 bases, with 15 bases remaining between them. CDR3 length: 15 amino acids. This clonotype was obtained from a male donor with ankylosing spondylitis or in good health (not recorded which). The material sequenced was blood, either unsorted or a sorted T cell fraction (not recorded which). The chain couples TRBV11-2 to TRBJ1-2; D ambiguous. The CDR3, as DNA: TGTGCCAGCAGCTCCTCAGCATTCACGGACTATGGCTACACCTTC. This sequence encodes CASSSSAFTDYGYTF.